The present TCR beta chain was sequenced within a study of shared clonotypes between healthy human individuals (TCRdb year 2020). About the investigation overall: Three men and a couple of women, aged 18 to 49 years, made up the cohort. For each donor, CD4 naive and CD4 memory were each run on three plates, CD8 naive on two plates, and CD8 memory on one plate. The study deeply sequenced blood TCR repertoires of five healthy adults to estimate repertoire size and the extent of clonotype sharing between individuals. Different laboratories and diverse techniques were used to prepare libraries and sequence TCR repertoires, to increase sequencing depth and limit assay-specific biases. Per donor, leukapheresis produced somewhere between about 0.9 and 9 billion PBMCs. Overall study results and their limits: Sampling was restricted to blood, and TCR repertoires in tissues likely differ from the TCR repertoires found in blood. The small number of donors limited the genetic and exposure-history diversity represented. Sharing across several donors was observed for around 5% of naive CD4, less than 4% of naive CD8, over 2% of memory CD4, and roughly 0.4% of memory CD8 clonotypes. Higher generation probabilities were observed for clonotypes shared by all four sorted-subset donors than for non-shared clonotypes. Pairwise subsampling indicated that sequencing depth was expected to affect the degree of clonotype sharing among donors. Even with the large sequencing depth, rarefaction of the sorted-subset datasets indicated that sequencing was incomplete. Estimated clonotype richness was generally larger for naive than for memory subsets.

The donors were healthy, HIV-negative adults who had no recently reported acute infections or vaccinations. Every donor was a Caucasian adult living in Nashville, Tennessee, USA. CD4+ T cells were enriched through magnetic negative selection, after which naive cells were positively selected on CD45RA and the remaining negative fraction served as the memory subset. Blood was collected by leukapheresis, and PBMCs were isolated by Ficoll-Histopaque density gradient centrifugation and then cryopreserved in liquid nitrogen vapor phase. Analytical flow cytometry was used to check the purity and quantity of every magnetically sorted T cell population. From each sorted fraction, genomic DNA was isolated and quantified by UV absorbance on a Nanodrop 2000c. Using the deep immunoSEQ assay, multiplex PCR amplified TCR CDR3 regions from genomic DNA. Extracted genomic DNA from each cell subset was spread evenly across all wells of several immunoSEQ 96-well plates, with each plate serving as a replicate. For sorted subsets, 200 to 250 ng of genomic DNA, equivalent to 30,000 or so T cell genomes, went into each replicate PCR. Purified libraries were quantified with a Qubit 3.0 fluorometer, sized on a Bioanalyzer 2100, and re-quantified with the KAPA Library Quantification kit. A separate single-read 150-cycle Illumina NextSeq 550 flow cell was used to sequence each immunoSEQ 96-well plate. For the original study's pipeline: Because the immunoSEQ output included only junctional sequences and no quality scores, the filtering could not be the same as the filtering used for full-length reads. To assign V/J genes and CDR3, sequences were annotated against IMGT germline references using PyIR, a Python wrapper for IgBLAST v1.9. Reads were filtered out if the reads had weak V/J assignments (E-value above 1e-6), no CDR3, stop codons, out-of-frame junctions, or ambiguous translated residues. V3J clonotypes were defined as sequences sharing an identical inferred V gene, J gene, and CDR3 amino acid sequence. To compute the percentage overlap between repertoires, the number of shared unique clonotypes was divided by the size of the smaller repertoire. Richness of each repertoire was evaluated using RTK rarefaction, the Chao1 estimator, and Recon v2.1 estimates of unobserved clonotypes. Generation probabilities for all TCRbeta clonotypes obtained by the gDNA method from a few donors were computed using OLGA. Entries here come from immuneACCESS through TCRdb and include only in-frame sequences with V and J called. Some clones fail to appear in such tables; in the studies checked, an unresolved V gene covers under half of the shortfall, and the cause of the remainder is unknown. That table gives V, J and clone size, and the DNA gave D and trimming. Within this sample are millions of clones, with about 92% of them counted one time only. Around 0.15% of the sample lies in the top ten.

About this clone itself: Its antigen has not been determined. No qualities accompany the bases; no much larger clone lies one base away.

Counted from cysteine to phenylalanine, this CDR3 has 16 amino acids. Only CDR3 DNA is held: 48 bases, read in frame from base 1. The germline V gene yields MNHNS for CDR1 and SASEGT for CDR2. Deletion took 1 base off V and 1 base off J, with a span of 13 bases between the germline ends. The TCR was taken from a man aged 18 to 29 in good health. Recombination joined TRBV6-1 with TRBJ1-1; D gene: possibly TRBD1, on 6 matching bases. Sequenced material: naive CD4+ T cells sorted from blood. Read against the paper, the sample's cell subset or site label means: CD45RA+ positively selected. The nucleotide sequence is given as TGTGCCAGCAGTGAAGGACAGGTTGGCTGGAACACTGAAGCTTTCTTT. Translation gives CASSEGQVGWNTEAFF.